Listed here are 8 T cell receptor beta chains from one sample, sequenced in a study of blood T cell repertoires in COVID-19. TCRdb's table, derived via immunoSEQ multiplex PCR, lists solely in-frame clones and lacks some. Of approximately 25,000 clones in the sample, roughly 91% were seen once. Sequencing was done on a sample of peripheral blood. These receptors all stem from a human donor with active COVID-19. The donor label of this sample is uncertain.

This chain links TRBV7-3 with TRBJ2-2; no definite D call. CDR3 length: 13 residues. The germline V gene has CDR1 SGHTA and CDR2 FQGTGA. Deletions cut 4 bases from V and 3 bases from J, with 6 bases between. CDR3 loop: CASSSQYTGELFF. The CDR3 coding sequence is TGTGCCAGCAGCTCACAGTACACCGGGGAGCTGTTTTTT.

The V gene is TRBV27, the J gene TRBJ2-3, with no clear D. Germline CDR1 and CDR2: MNHEY and SMNVEV (reference sequence). Trimming left V 7 bases short and J 1 base short, with 9 bases between. This CDR3 region has 13 residues. CDR3: CASNPSGTDTQYF. The DNA of the CDR3 is TGTGCCAGCAACCCCTCAGGCACAGATACGCAGTATTTT.

The chain links TRBV28 to TRBJ1-4; the D is unclear. The CDR3 has 15 amino acids. V was pared by 8 bases and J by 6 bases, with 19 bases between. Germline CDR1 MDHEN, CDR2 SYDVKM. For the CDR3, the DNA is TGTGCCAGCTCGCCGTACGGTTGGTCGGATGAAAAACTGTTTTTT. Its protein is CASSPYGWSDEKLFF.

This clone was counted between two and nine times. The J gene is TRBJ2-1, the V gene TRBV9; 10 bases align to TRBD2. Germline assignment: CDR1 SGDLS and CDR2 YYNGEE. The V and J ends lost 3 bases and 7 bases, in that order; junction bases with no gene match: 10. The length of the CDR3 is 16 residues. This chain's CDR3 is CASSGKSGRAGNEQFF. The DNA of the CDR3 is TGTGCCAGCAGCGGGAAAAGCGGGAGGGCCGGGAATGAGCAGTTCTTC.

CDR3 nucleotide sequence: TGTGCCTGGAGCATGGTTAGCAGTACAGATACGCAGTATTTT. Amino acids: CAWSMVSSTDTQYF. The rearrangement uses TRBV30 and TRBJ2-3, with D unresolved. The CDR3 is 14 residues long. Trimming took off 3 bases at V and 3 bases at J, with 13 bases between the two ends. Per the germline V gene, CDR1 is GTSNPN and CDR2 is SVGIG (reference sequence). The full variable domain, with the rest looked up from reference TRBV30 and TRBJ2-3, is SQTIHQWPATLVQPVGSPLSLECTVEGTSNPNLYWYRQAAGRGLQLLFYSVGIGQISSEVPQNLSASRPQDRQFILSSKKLLLSDSGFYLCAWSMVSSTDTQYFGPGTRLTVL.

This clone was counted once. V gene TRBV6-4 combines with J gene TRBJ2-3, with 7 nucleotides matching TRBD2. The V and J ends lost 5 bases and 1 base, in that order; junction bases with no gene match: 0. Germline CDR1 MRHNA, CDR2 SNTAGT. The length of the CDR3 is 13 residues. The CDR3: CASSREGTDTQYF. DNA of the CDR3: TGTGCCAGCAGTCGGGAGGGCACAGATACGCAGTATTTT.

The gene calls are TRBV7-9 and TRBJ1-4, with no clear D. Trimming left V 1 base short and J 0 bases short, with 9 bases between. The CDR3 totals 16 residues. Germline lookup yields CDR1 SEHNR and CDR2 FQNEAQ (reference sequence). The CDR3 region is CASSLGHTATNEKLFF. Written as DNA, the CDR3 is TGTGCCAGCAGCTTAGGGCATACCGCAACTAATGAAAAACTGTTTTTT.

The genes are TRBV7-2 and TRBJ2-7; TRBD2 matches at 11 bases. V shed 5 bases, J shed 6 bases, and the junction held 12 bases outside the gene matches. Germline V gene data show CDR1 as SGHTA and CDR2 as FQGNSA. The CDR3 extends over 16 amino acids. The CDR3 coding sequence is TGTGCCAGCAGCCCCCATGGGACCGGGACTAGCGGCGAGCAGTACTTC. It codes for CASSPHGTGTSGEQYF.